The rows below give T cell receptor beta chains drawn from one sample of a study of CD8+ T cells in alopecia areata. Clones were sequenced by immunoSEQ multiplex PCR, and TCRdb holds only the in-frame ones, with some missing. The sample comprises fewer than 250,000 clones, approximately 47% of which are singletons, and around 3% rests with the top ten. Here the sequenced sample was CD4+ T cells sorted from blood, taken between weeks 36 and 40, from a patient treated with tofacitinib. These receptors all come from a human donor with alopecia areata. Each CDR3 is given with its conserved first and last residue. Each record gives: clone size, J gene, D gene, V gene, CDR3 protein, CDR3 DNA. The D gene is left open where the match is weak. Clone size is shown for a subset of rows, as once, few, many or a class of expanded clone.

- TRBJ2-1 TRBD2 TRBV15 CATRSESGGYNEQFF TGTGCCACCCGTTCGGAGAGCGGGGGTTACAATGAGCAGTTCTTC
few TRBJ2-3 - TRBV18 CASSLELTDTQYF TGTGCCAGCTCGCTAGAGCTCACAGATACGCAGTATTTT
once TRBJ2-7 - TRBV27 CASSFSGPYEQYF TGTGCCAGCAGTTTCTCGGGTCCCTACGAGCAGTACTTC
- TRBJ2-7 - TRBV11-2 CASRLGAYYEQYF TGTGCCAGCAGACTCGGGGCCTACTACGAGCAGTACTTC
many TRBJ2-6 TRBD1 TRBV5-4 CASSLNRGDSGANVLTF TGTGCCAGCAGCTTGAACAGGGGAGACTCTGGGGCCAACGTCCTGACTTTC
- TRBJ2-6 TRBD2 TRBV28 CAIGLAVIAGANVLTF TGTGCCATCGGACTAGCGGTAATCGCTGGGGCCAACGTCCTGACTTTC
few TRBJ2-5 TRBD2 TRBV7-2 CASSSVAGVETQYF TGTGCCAGCAGCTCGGTAGCGGGAGTAGAGACCCAGTACTTC
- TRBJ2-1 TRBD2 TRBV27 CASRGGEQGSYNEQFF TGTGCCAGCAGGGGGGGGGAGCAGGGCTCCTACAATGAGCAGTTCTTC
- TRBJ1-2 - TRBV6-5 CASSPEGYGYTF TGTGCCAGCAGTCCAGAGGGCTATGGCTACACCTTC
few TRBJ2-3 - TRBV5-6 CASSLGQPDTQYF TGTGCCAGCAGCTTGGGACAGCCAGATACGCAGTATTTT
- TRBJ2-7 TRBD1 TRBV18 CASSPLTGDEQYF TGTGCCAGCTCACCACTGACAGGGGATGAGCAGTACTTC
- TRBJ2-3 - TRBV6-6 CASSQTASSGTDTQYF TGTGCCAGCAGCCAGACTGCTTCTTCGGGCACAGATACGCAGTATTTT
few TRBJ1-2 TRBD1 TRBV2 CASSPISGGGDGYTF TGTGCCAGCAGTCCCATTTCAGGGGGCGGCGATGGCTACACCTTC
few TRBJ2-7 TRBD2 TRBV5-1 CASSMGLASSYEQYF TGCGCCAGCAGCATGGGACTAGCGAGCTCCTACGAGCAGTACTTC
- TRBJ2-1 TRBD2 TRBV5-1 CASSLAGGRAGNEQFF TGCGCCAGCAGCCTGGCGGGAGGGCGAGCGGGCAATGAGCAGTTCTTC
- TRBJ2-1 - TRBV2 CASSGRMPYNEQFF TGTGCCAGCAGTGGTAGAATGCCCTACAATGAGCAGTTCTTC
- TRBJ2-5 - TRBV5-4 CASSVRTTLQETQYF TGTGCCAGCAGCGTAAGGACTACCTTACAAGAGACCCAGTACTTC
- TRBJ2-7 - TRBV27 CASRPGLHYSYEQYF TGTGCCAGCAGGCCAGGACTTCACTACTCCTACGAGCAGTACTTC
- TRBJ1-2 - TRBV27 CASSQTGIGYTF TGTGCCAGCAGCCAAACAGGGATCGGCTACACCTTC
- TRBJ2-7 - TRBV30 CAWTRTGSSFEQYF TGTGCCTGGACGCGGACGGGATCTTCCTTCGAGCAGTACTTC
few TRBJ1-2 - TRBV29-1 CSADSYAGYTF TGCAGCGCTGACAGTTACGCTGGCTACACCTTC
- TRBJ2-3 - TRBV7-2 CASSPQSGSTDTQYF TGTGCCAGCAGCCCTCAGAGCGGGAGCACAGATACGCAGTATTTT
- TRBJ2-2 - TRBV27 CASSSPSGGSTGELFF TGTGCCAGCAGTTCCCCCTCAGGGGGGAGCACCGGGGAGCTGTTTTTT
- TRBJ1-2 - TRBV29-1 CSVGRDYGYTF TGCAGCGTTGGGAGGGACTATGGCTACACCTTC
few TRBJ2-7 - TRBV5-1 CASSLSDPSYEQYF TGCGCCAGCAGCTTGTCGGACCCTTCCTACGAGCAGTACTTC
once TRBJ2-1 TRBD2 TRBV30 CAWKAGRVADREQFF TGTGCCTGGAAGGCCGGGAGGGTTGCAGATAGAGAGCAGTTCTTC
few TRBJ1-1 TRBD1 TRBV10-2 CASKNRGATEAFF TGCGCCAGCAAAAACAGGGGCGCCACTGAAGCTTTCTTT
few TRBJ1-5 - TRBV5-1 CASSLGSGEPQHF TGCGCCAGCAGCTTGGGTTCCGGGGAGCCCCAGCATTTT
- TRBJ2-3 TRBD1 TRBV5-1 CASNPSHGTGGTDTQYF TGCGCCAGCAACCCAAGCCATGGGACAGGGGGCACAGATACGCAGTATTTT
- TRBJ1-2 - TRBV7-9 CASSRQEGYGYTF TGTGCCAGCAGTAGACAGGAAGGCTATGGCTACACCTTC
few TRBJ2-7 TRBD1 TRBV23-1 CASSSTGTEWVEQYF TGCGCCAGCAGTTCCACCGGGACAGAATGGGTCGAGCAGTACTTC
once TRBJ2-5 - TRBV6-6 CASSPILYQETQYF TGTGCCAGCAGTCCGATCTTATACCAAGAGACCCAGTACTTC
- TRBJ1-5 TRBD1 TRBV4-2 CASSPQSGQGAQGQHF TGTGCCAGCAGCCCTCAATCCGGACAGGGGGCGCAGGGCCAGCATTTT
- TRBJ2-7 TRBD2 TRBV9 CASSVAGGAGVNEQYF TGTGCCAGCAGCGTAGCGGGAGGTGCGGGGGTGAACGAGCAGTACTTC
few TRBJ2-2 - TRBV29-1 CSARTGGELFF TGCAGCGCGCGAACGGGCGGGGAGCTGTTTTTT
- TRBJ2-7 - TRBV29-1 CSVEGGPKEQYF TGCAGCGTTGAGGGCGGACCCAAGGAGCAGTACTTC